These 14 T cell receptor beta chains were all obtained from the same sample, sequenced in a study of T cells after yellow fever vaccination. TCRdb analysed the 5' RACE reads with MiXCR anew, one entry per CDR3 protein. The repertoire holds some 390,000 distinct CDR3 sequences, with approximately 5.7% as singletons. The sample consisted of PBMCs, taken 5 days after the yellow fever booster vaccination. Receptors were obtained from a man aged 25 to 40 who received the YFV17D yellow fever vaccine.

Ten or more counts support this clonotype. The CDR3, as DNA: TGTGCCAGCAGTCCCTCTCAGGGCTCAGGGGATGAGCAGTTCTTC. Translating it yields CASSPSQGSGDEQFF. The chain joins TRBV12-3 or TRBV12-4 to TRBJ2-1; tentative D call: TRBD1 (6 bases). With 5 bases removed from V and 8 bases from J, the gap between germline ends came to 19 bases. The CDR3 has 15 amino acids.

The gene calls are TRBV20-1 and TRBJ2-7; D is tentatively TRBD1 or TRBD2 (6 bases each). The CDR3 loop spans 13 amino acids. The V gene lost 3 bases and the J gene lost 5 bases, with 14 bases spanning the gap. Germline V lookup: CDR1 DFQATT, CDR2 SNEGSKA (reference sequence). The CDR3 DNA reads as TGCAGTGCTAGCGACGGGGGCCGCGACGAGCAGTACTTC. It codes for CSASDGGRDEQYF.

This sequence joins TRBV21-1 and TRBJ2-2; TRBD1 reflects the table's D call only, with no check against the DNA. TRBV21-1 is termed a pseudogene. There are 17 residues in the CDR3. The CDR3 sequence is CASSNLGGTGNTGELFF. The CDR3, as DNA: TGTGCCAGCAGCAATTTGGGCGGAACCGGGAACACCGGGGAGCTGTTTTTT.

The chain recombines TRBV7-2 with TRBJ2-5, with no clear D. V lost 7 bases and J 1 base, leaving 16 bases between the germline ends. From germline, CDR1 is SGHTA and CDR2 FQGNSA. The CDR3 spans 15 residues. The CDR3 nucleotides read TGTGCCAGCACCGCTTCGAGGCAGACCCAAGAGACCCAGTACTTC. Its protein product is CASTASRQTQETQYF.

The chain links TRBV7-9 to TRBJ2-7; TRBD2 matches at 11 bases. The length of the CDR3 is 14 residues. In germline, CDR1 is SEHNR, CDR2 FQNEAQ (reference sequence). Trimming at V came to 6 bases and at J to 9 bases, leaving 10 bases not matched to a gene. This CDR3 is CASSIAGGPSGQYF. Here the CDR3 DNA reads TGTGCCAGCAGTATAGCGGGAGGGCCCTCGGGGCAGTACTTC.

This clonotype has at least ten counts. The chain recombines TRBV7-2 with TRBJ2-3, with D possibly being TRBD1 or TRBD2 (5 bases each). Between the trimmed V and J ends, which lost 6 bases and 11 bases, there was a span of 21 bases. The CDR3 extends over 14 amino acids. CDR1 is SGHTA, CDR2 FQGNSA, per germline. The chain's CDR3 is CASRAGTQQVRQYF. For the CDR3, the DNA is TGTGCCAGCAGGGCCGGGACCCAGCAAGTGAGGCAGTATTTT.

The table lists this clonotype with a few counts. The chain recombines TRBV29-1 with TRBJ2-3; D possibly corresponds to TRBD1 (6 bases). Germline lookup yields CDR1 SQVTM and CDR2 ANQGSEA. Trimming removed 6 bases at V and 4 bases at J, with 8 bases between. CDR3 size: 11 residues. The CDR3 DNA follows: TGCAGCGTCCGACAGGCAGATACGCAGTATTTT. This gives the protein CSVRQADTQYF.

This chain joins TRBV6-2 or TRBV6-3 and TRBJ2-1, with 7 bases identical to TRBD2. The CDR3 has 14 residues. Germline V gene data show CDR1 as MNHEY and CDR2 as SVGEGT. J gave up 6 bases and V 7 bases, and 9 bases lay outside the gene matches. In DNA, the CDR3 is TGTGCCAGCAACGAGCGGGGATCCCCCAATGAGCAGTTCTTC. Residues: CASNERGSPNEQFF.

This clonotype has just a few counts. This chain's CDR3 is CSARARGSSYNEQFF. CDR3 nucleotides: TGCAGTGCTAGAGCTCGGGGGAGCTCCTACAATGAGCAGTTCTTC. The genes are TRBV20-1 and TRBJ2-1, with D possibly matching TRBD2 (6 bases). The CDR3 runs 15 residues. V lost 1 base and J 0 bases, leaving 10 bases between the germline ends. Germline V gene lookup returns CDR1 DFQATT and CDR2 SNEGSKA (reference sequence).

The chain uses TRBV20-1 and TRBJ2-1; D is possibly TRBD1 (5 bases). The CDR3 has 13 amino acids. Germline assignment: CDR1 DFQATT and CDR2 SNEGSKA (reference sequence). Deletions cut 4 bases from V and 5 bases from J, with 12 bases between. CDR3 DNA sequence: TGCAGTGCTACCCTCTCGACAGACAATGAGCAGTTCTTC. Translated, it gives CSATLSTDNEQFF.

In its sample, this clonotype was seen many times. CDR3 coding DNA: TGCGCCAGCAGCCGAGTCCCCGGGACAGTCAATCAGCCCCAGCATTTT. Translation gives CASSRVPGTVNQPQHF. The rearrangement joins TRBV5-1 to TRBJ1-5, with TRBD1 matching over 7 bases. The CDR3 runs 16 residues. Trimming took 4 bases from V and 3 from J; bases not matched to a gene: 10. Per germline, CDR1 SGHRS and CDR2 YFSETQ.

This clonotype was detected ten times or more. The chain uses TRBV5-5 and TRBJ2-7; 7 bases are shared with TRBD2. Germline values: CDR1 SGHKS, CDR2 YYEKEE (reference sequence). V lost 2 bases, J lost 0 bases, and 2 bases stayed unmatched. The CDR3 length is 14 residues. The CDR3 sequence is CASSLAGPSYEQYF. DNA for the CDR3: TGTGCCAGCAGCTTAGCGGGGCCCTCCTACGAGCAGTACTTC.

The rearrangement joins TRBV30 to TRBJ1-2, with 9 nucleotides matching TRBD1. J gave up 1 base and V 3 bases, and 3 bases lay outside the gene matches. CDR1 and CDR2 from the germline V gene are GTSNPN and SVGIG (reference sequence). This CDR3 has 14 amino acids. The chain's CDR3 is CAWRDRGFNYGYTF. CDR3 sequence (DNA): TGTGCCTGGAGGGACAGGGGATTTAACTATGGCTACACCTTC.

This clonotype has a count of ten or more. The chain links TRBV18 to TRBJ2-2; the D call may be TRBD1 or TRBD2 (5 bases each). Germline V lookup: CDR1 KGHSH, CDR2 LQKENI. V was shortened by 4 bases and J by 3 bases, with 18 bases between the two germline ends. CDR3 size: 17 residues. The CDR3 bases are TGTGCCAGCTCACTAGGGGACCCCGGACGGTACACCGGGGAGCTGTTTTTT. Its translation is CASSLGDPGRYTGELFF.